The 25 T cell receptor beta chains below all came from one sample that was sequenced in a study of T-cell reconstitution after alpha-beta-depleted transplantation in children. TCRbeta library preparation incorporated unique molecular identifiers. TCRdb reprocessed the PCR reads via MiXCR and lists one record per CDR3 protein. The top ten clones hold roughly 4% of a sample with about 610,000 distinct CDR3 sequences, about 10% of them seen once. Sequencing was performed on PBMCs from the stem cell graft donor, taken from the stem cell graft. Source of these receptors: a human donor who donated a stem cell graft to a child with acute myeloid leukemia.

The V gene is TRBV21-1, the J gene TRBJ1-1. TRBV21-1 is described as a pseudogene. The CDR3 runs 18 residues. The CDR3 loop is CASSKAKRAGKLNTEAFF. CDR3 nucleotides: TGTGCCAGCAGCAAAGCGAAAAGGGCAGGTAAATTAAACACTGAAGCTTTCTTT.

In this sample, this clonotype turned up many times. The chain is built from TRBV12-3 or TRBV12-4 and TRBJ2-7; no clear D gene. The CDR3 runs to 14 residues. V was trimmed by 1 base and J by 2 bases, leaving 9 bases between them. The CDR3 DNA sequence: TGTGCCAGCAGTTTAGGCCAGTACCCCTACGAGCAGTACTTC. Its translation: CASSLGQYPYEQYF.

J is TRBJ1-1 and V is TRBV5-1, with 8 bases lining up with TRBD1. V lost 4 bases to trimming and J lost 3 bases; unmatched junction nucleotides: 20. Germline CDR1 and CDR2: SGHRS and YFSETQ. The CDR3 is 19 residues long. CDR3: CASSARSMTGAFVHTEAFF. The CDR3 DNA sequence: TGCGCCAGCAGCGCGCGATCCATGACAGGGGCCTTTGTACACACTGAAGCTTTCTTT. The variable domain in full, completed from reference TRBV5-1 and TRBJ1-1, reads KAGVTQTPRYLIKTRGQQVTLSCSPISGHRSVSWYQQTPGQGLQFLFEYFSETQRNKGNFPGRFSGRQFSNSRSEMNVSTLELGDSALYLCASSARSMTGAFVHTEAFFGQGTRLTVV.

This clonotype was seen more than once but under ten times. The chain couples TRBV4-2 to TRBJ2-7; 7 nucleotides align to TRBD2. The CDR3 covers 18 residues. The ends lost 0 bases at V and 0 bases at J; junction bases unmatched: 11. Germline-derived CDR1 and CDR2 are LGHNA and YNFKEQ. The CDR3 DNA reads TGTGCCAGCAGCCAAGAAGACTCGCGTCTAGCGGTCTCCTACGAGCAGTACTTC. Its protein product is CASSQEDSRLAVSYEQYF.

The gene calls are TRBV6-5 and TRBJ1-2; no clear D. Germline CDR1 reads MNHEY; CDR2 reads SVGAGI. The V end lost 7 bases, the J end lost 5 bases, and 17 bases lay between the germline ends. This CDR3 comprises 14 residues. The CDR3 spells CASTGISDSYGYTF. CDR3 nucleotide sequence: TGTGCCAGCACCGGAATCAGTGATTCTTATGGCTACACCTTC.

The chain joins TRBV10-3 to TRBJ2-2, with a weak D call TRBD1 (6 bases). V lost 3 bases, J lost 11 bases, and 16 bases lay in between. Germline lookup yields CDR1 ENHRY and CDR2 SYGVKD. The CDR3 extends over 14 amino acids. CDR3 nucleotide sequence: TGTGCCATCAGTGATGGGCCGGGACATGGAGAGCTGTTTTTT. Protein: CAISDGPGHGELFF.

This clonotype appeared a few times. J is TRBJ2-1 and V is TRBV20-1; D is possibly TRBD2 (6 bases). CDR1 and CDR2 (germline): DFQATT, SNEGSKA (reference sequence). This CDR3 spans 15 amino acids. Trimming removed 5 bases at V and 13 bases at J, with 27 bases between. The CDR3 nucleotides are TGCAGTGCTTTTTCGACCCGGGGGAGCGGAAGACTCCAGTTCTTC. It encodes CSAFSTRGSGRLQFF.

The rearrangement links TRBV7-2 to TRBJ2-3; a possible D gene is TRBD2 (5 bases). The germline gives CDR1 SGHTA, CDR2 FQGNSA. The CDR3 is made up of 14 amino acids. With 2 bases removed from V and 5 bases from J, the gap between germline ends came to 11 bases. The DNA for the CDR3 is TGTGCCAGCAGCTTACGCGAGGGAATAGATACGCAGTATTTT. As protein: CASSLREGIDTQYF.

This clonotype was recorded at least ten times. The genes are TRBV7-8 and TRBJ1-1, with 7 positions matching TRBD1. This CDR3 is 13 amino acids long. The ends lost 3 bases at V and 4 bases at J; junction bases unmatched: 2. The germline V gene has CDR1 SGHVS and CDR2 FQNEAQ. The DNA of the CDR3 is TGTGCCAGCAGCTTCAACAGGGGCACTGAAGCTTTCTTT. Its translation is CASSFNRGTEAFF.

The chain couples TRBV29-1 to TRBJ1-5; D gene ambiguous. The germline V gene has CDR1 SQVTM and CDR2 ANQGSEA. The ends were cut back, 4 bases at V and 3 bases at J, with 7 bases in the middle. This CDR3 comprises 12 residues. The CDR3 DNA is TGCAGCGTTGGGGAGAACAATCAGCCCCAGCATTTT. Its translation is CSVGENNQPQHF. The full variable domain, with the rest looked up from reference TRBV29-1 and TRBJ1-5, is SAVISQKPSRDICQRGTSLTIQCQVDSQVTMMFWYRQQPGQSLTLIATANQGSEATYESGFVIDKFPISRPNLTFSTLTVSNMSPEDSSIYLCSVGENNQPQHFGDGTRLSIL.

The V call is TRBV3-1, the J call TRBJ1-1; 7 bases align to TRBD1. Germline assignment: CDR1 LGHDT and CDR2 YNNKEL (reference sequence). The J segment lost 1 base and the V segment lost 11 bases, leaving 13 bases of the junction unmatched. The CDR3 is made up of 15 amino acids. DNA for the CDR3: TGTGCCCTCAGCCCTAGAGGGACAGAGAACACTGAAGCTTTCTTT. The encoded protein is CALSPRGTENTEAFF. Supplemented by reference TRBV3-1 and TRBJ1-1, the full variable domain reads DTAVSQTPKYLVTQMGNDKSIKCEQNLGHDTMYWYKQDSKKFLKIMFSYNNKELIINETVPNRFSPKSPDKAHLNLHINSLELGDSAVYFCALSPRGTENTEAFFGQGTRLTVV.

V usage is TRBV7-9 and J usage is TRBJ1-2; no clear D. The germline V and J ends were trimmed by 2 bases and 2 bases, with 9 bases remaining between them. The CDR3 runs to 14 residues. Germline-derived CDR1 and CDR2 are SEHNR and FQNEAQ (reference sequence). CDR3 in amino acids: CASSLSEKNYGYTF. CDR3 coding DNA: TGTGCCAGCAGCTTATCAGAGAAAAACTATGGCTACACCTTC. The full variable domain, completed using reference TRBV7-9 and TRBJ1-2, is DTGVSQNPRHKITKRGQNVTFRCDPISEHNRLYWYRQTLGQGPEFLTYFQNEAQLEKSRLLSDRFSAERPKGSFSTLEIQRTEQGDSAMYLCASSLSEKNYGYTFGSGTRLTVV.

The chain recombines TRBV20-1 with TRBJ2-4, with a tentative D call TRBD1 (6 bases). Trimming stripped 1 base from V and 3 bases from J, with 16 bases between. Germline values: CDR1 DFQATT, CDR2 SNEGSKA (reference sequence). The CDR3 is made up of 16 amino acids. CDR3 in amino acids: CSARGPGTLYKNIQYF. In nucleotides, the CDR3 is TGCAGTGCTAGAGGCCCCGGGACACTATACAAAAACATTCAGTACTTC.

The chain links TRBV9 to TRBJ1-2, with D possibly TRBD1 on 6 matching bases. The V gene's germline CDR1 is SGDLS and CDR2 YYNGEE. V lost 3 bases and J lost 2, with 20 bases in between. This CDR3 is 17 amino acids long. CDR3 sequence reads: CASSAQLKGQLNYGYTF. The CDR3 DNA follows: TGTGCCAGCAGCGCACAGCTCAAAGGACAGCTAAACTATGGCTACACCTTC.

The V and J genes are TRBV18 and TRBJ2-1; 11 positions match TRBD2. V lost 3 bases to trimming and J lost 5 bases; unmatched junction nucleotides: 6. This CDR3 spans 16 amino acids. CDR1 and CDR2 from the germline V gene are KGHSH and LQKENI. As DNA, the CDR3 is TGTGCCAGCTCACCGCCCCTAGCGGGAGGTAACAATGAGCAGTTCTTC. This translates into CASSPPLAGGNNEQFF.

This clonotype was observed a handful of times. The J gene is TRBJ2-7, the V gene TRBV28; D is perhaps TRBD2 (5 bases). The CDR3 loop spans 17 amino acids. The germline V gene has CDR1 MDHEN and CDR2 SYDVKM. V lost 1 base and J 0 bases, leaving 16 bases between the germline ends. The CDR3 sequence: CASSLSLAGLLSYEQYF. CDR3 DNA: TGTGCCAGCAGTTTATCCCTAGCAGGCCTCCTCTCCTACGAGCAGTACTTC.

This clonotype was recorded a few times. This chain's CDR3 is CATSDPDPSGSNEQFF. CDR3 nucleotides: TGTGCCACCAGTGACCCTGACCCAAGCGGGAGCAATGAGCAGTTCTTC. The V and J genes are TRBV24-1 and TRBJ2-1; 8 bases are shared with TRBD2. From germline, CDR1 is KGHDR and CDR2 SFDVKD. Unmatched junction bases numbered 10, after V lost 4 bases and J lost 6 bases. The CDR3 loop spans 16 amino acids.

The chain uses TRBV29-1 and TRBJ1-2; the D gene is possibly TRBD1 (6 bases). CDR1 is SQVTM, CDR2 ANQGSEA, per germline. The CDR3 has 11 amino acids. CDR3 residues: CSTQQGLGYTF. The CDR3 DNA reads TGCAGTACCCAACAGGGACTTGGCTACACCTTC. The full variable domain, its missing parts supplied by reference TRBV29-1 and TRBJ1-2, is SAVISQKPSRDICQRGTSLTIQCQVDSQVTMMFWYRQQPGQSLTLIATANQGSEATYESGFVIDKFPISRPNLTFSTLTVSNMSPEDSSIYLCSTQQGLGYTFGSGTRLTVV.

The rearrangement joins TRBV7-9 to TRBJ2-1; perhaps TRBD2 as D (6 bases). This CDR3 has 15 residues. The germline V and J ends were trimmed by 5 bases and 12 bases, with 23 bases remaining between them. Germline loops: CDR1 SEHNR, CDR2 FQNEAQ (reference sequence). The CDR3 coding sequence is TGTGCCAGCAGCCCAGGAGGGCGCTCTTCAGGTGTGCAGTTCTTC. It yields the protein CASSPGGRSSGVQFF.

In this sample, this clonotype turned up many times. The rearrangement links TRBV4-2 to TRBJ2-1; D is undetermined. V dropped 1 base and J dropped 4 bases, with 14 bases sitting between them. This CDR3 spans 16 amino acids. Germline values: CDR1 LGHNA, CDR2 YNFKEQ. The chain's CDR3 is CASSQGQAGPYNEQFF. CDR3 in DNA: TGTGCCAGCAGCCAAGGACAAGCTGGGCCGTACAATGAGCAGTTCTTC.

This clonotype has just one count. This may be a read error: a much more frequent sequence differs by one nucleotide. This CDR3 is CASSLEYTNTEAFF. The CDR3 DNA follows: TGCGCCAGCAGCTTGGAATACACGAACACTGAAGCTTTCTTT. This sequence joins TRBV5-1 and TRBJ1-1, with D uncertain. Germline CDR1 reads SGHRS; CDR2 reads YFSETQ. V was shortened by 0 bases and J by 1 base, with 7 bases between the two germline ends. This CDR3 is built from 14 residues.

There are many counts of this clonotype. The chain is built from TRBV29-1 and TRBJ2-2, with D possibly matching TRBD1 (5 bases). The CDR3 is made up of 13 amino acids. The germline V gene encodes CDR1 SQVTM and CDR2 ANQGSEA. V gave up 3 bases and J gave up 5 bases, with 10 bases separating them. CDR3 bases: TGCAGCGTTGACCCAGGGTATACCGGGGAGCTGTTTTTT. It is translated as CSVDPGYTGELFF.

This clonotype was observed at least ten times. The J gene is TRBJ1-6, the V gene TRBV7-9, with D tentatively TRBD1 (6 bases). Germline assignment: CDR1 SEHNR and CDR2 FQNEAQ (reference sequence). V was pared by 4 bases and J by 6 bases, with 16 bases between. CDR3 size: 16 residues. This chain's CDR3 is CASSWFWGQGNSPLHF. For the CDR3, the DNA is TGTGCCAGCAGCTGGTTTTGGGGGCAGGGTAATTCACCCCTCCACTTT.

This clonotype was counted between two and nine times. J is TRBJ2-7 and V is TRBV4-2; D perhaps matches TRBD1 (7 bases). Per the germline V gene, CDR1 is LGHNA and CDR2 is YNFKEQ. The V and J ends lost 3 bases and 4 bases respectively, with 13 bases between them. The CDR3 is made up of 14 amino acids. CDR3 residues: CASSQGDSGYEQYF. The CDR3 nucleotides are TGTGCCAGCAGCCAGGGGGACAGCGGGTACGAGCAGTACTTC.

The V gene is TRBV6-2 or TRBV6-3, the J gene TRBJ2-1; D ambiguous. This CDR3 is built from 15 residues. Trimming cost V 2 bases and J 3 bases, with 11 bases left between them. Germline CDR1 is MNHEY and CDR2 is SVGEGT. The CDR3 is CASSYAPVYYNEQFF. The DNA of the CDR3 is TGTGCCAGCAGTTACGCCCCCGTCTACTACAATGAGCAGTTCTTC.